This T cell receptor beta chain was retrieved from a study of blood T cell repertoires in COVID-19. Study-wide background: Nucleic acid was either cDNA or gDNA, and it came from T cells, B-cell-depleted T cells, or PBMCs.

Per germline, CDR1 MNHNS and CDR2 SASEGT. V gave up 2 bases and J gave up 1 base, with 8 bases separating them. The CDR3 is made up of 15 amino acids. Repertoires were generated with immunoSEQ multiplex PCR, while TCRdb's copy carries only in-frame clones and drops some. This table has fewer than 400,000 clones, about 90% appearing once. V is TRBV6-1 and J is TRBJ2-2; possibly TRBD1 for D (6 bases). The sample comprised PBMCs or T cells enriched from blood (not recorded which). The origin of this receptor is a woman under 40 who had recovered from COVID-19. The chain's CDR3 is CASSEMGQNTGELFF. The CDR3 coding sequence is TGTGCCAGCAGTGAAATGGGACAGAACACCGGGGAGCTGTTTTTT.